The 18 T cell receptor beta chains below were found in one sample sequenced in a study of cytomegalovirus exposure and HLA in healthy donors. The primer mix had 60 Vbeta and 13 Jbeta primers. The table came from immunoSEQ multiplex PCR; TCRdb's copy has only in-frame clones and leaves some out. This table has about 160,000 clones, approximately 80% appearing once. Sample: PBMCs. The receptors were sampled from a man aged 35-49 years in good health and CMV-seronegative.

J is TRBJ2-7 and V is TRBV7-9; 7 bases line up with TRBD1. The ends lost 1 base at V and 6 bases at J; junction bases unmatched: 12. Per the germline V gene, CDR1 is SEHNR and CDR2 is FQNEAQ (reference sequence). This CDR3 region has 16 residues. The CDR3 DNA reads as TGTGCCAGCAGCTTAGGGACAGGCCCAAACCCAGTCGAGCAGTACTTC. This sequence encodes CASSLGTGPNPVEQYF.

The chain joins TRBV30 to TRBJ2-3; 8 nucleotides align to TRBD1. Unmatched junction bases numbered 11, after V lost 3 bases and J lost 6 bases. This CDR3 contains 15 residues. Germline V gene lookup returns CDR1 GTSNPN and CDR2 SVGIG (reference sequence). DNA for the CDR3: TGTGCCTGGAGCGCAGACAGGGGTCGTTTCGATACGCAGTATTTT. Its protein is CAWSADRGRFDTQYF.

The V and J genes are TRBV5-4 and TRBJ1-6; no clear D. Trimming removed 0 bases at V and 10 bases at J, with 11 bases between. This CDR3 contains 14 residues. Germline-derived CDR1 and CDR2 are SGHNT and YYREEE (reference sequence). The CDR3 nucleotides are TGTGCCAGCAGCTTGGTTGAGGGCGGCTCACCCCTCCACTTT. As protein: CASSLVEGGSPLHF.

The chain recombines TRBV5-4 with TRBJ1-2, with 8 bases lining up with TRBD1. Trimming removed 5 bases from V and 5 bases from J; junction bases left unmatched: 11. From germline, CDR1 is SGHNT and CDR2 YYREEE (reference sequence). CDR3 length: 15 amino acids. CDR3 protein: CASRVQGAFVYGYTF. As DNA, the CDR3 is TGTGCCAGCAGGGTTCAGGGGGCCTTTGTGTATGGCTACACCTTC.

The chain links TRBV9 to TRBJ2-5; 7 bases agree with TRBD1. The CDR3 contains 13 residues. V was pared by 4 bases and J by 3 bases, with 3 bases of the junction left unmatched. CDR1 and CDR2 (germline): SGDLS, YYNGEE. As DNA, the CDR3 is TGTGCCAGCAGCCACGGACAGGAAGAGACCCAGTACTTC. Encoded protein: CASSHGQEETQYF.

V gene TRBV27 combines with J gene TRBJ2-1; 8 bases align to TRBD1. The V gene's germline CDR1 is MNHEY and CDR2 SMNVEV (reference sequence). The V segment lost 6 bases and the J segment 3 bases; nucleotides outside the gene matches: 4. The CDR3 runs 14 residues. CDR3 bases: TGTGCCAGCAGCCCCGACAGGGGCTACAATGAGCAGTTCTTC. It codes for CASSPDRGYNEQFF.

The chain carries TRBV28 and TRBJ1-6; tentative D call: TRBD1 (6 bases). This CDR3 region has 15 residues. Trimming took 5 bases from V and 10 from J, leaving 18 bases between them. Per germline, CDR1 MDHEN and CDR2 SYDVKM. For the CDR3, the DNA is TGTGCCAGCAGTCCCCCTCAGGGGATCGGATCACCCCTCCACTTT. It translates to CASSPPQGIGSPLHF.

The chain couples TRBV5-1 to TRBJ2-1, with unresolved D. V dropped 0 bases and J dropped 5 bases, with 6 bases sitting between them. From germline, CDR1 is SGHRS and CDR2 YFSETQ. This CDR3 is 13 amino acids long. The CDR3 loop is CASSLGHDNEQFF. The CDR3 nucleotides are TGCGCCAGCAGCTTGGGACATGACAATGAGCAGTTCTTC.

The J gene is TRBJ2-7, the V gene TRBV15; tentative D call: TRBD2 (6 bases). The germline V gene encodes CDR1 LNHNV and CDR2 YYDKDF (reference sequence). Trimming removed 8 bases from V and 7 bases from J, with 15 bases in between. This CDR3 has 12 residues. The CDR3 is CATGRGQGEQYF. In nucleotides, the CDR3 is TGTGCCACCGGGCGGGGCCAGGGAGAGCAGTACTTC.

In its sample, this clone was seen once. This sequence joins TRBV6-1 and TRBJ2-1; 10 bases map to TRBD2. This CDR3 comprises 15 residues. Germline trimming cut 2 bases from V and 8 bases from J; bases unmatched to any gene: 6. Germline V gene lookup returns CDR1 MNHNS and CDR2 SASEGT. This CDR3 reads CASSERSGGSYEQFF. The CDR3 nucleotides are TGTGCCAGCAGTGAACGTAGCGGGGGGTCTTATGAGCAGTTCTTC.

The CDR3 coding sequence is TGTGCCAGCAGTCTAAAAGCGGACAGGGCGGCTGGCTACACCTTC. Protein: CASSLKADRAAGYTF. The gene calls are TRBV27 and TRBJ1-2; 8 bases agree with TRBD1. The germline V gene encodes CDR1 MNHEY and CDR2 SMNVEV (reference sequence). This CDR3 is 15 amino acids long. V gave up 5 bases and J gave up 7 bases; unmatched junction bases: 12.

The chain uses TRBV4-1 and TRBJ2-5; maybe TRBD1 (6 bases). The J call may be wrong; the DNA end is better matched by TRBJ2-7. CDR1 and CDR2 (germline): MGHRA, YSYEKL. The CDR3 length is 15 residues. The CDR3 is CASSRQGLSSYEQYF. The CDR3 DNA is TGCGCCAGCAGCCGCCAGGGGTTAAGCTCCTACGAGCAGTACTTC.

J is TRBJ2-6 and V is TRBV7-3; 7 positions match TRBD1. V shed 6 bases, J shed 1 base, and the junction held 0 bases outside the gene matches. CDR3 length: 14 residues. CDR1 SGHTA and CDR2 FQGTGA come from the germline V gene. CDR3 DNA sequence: TGTGCCAGCAGGACAGGGTCTGGGGCCAACGTCCTGACTTTC. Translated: CASRTGSGANVLTF.

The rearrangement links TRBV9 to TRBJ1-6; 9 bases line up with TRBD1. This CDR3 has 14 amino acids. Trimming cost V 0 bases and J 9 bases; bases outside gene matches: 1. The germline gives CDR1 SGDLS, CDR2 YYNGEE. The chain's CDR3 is CASSVAQGASPLHF. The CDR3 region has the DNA TGTGCCAGCAGCGTAGCACAGGGGGCTTCACCCCTCCACTTT.

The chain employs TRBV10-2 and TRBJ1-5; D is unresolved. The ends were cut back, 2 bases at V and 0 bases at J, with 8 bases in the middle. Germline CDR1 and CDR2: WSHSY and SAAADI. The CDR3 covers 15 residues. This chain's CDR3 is CASSEAEYSNQPQHF. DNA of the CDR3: TGCGCCAGCAGTGAGGCGGAATATAGCAATCAGCCCCAGCATTTT.

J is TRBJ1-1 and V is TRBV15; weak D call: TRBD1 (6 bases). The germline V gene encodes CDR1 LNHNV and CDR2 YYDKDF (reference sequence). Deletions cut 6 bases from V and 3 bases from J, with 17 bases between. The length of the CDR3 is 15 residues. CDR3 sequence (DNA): TGTGCCACCAGAGATCGTGGGGGGGGGCACACTGAAGCTTTCTTT. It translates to CATRDRGGGHTEAFF.

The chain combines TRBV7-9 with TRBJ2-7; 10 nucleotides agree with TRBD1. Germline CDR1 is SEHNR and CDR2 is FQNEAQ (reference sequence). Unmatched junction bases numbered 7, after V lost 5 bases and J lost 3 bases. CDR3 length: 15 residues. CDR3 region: CASSIGQGGIYEQYF. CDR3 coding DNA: TGTGCCAGCAGCATCGGACAGGGGGGAATCTACGAGCAGTACTTC.

CDR3: CASRDSHNEQFF. Written as DNA, the CDR3 is TGCGCCAGCAGGGACAGTCACAATGAGCAGTTCTTC. The rearrangement joins TRBV5-1 to TRBJ2-1, with D perhaps TRBD1 (6 bases). The germline CDR1 and CDR2 sequences are SGHRS and YFSETQ. This CDR3 comprises 12 residues. V shed 5 bases and J shed 5 bases, with 8 bases lying between them.